A single sample is the source of the 20 T cell receptor beta chains below, sequenced in a study of T cells after yellow fever vaccination. TCRdb itself ran the 5' RACE reads through MiXCR, one entry per CDR3 protein. The sample includes over 200,000 distinct CDR3 sequences, 5.5% to 8.5% of them seen just once. Sequenced here: CD4+ T cells sorted from PBMCs, sampled on the day of the yellow fever booster vaccination. All receptors come from a man under 40 who received the YFV17D yellow fever vaccine.

The rearrangement uses TRBV7-2 and TRBJ2-1, with D perhaps TRBD2 (6 bases). This CDR3 is 14 amino acids long. Germline V gene data show CDR1 as SGHTA and CDR2 as FQGNSA. V lost 4 bases and J lost 2, with 9 bases in between. The DNA of the CDR3 is TGTGCCAGCAGCTACGGGAGTCCCTACAATGAGCAGTTCTTC. Translating gives CASSYGSPYNEQFF.

This clonotype was seen at least ten times. The chain links TRBV7-6 to TRBJ2-7; 8 nucleotides agree with TRBD1. The germline V gene encodes CDR1 SGHVS and CDR2 FNYEAQ. The V and J ends lost 9 bases and 6 bases, in that order; junction bases with no gene match: 7. The CDR3 extends over 12 amino acids. CDR3 coding DNA: TGTGCCAGTGGACAGGGCTTTAGCGAGCAGTACTTC. It specifies CASGQGFSEQYF.

DNA for the CDR3: TGTGCCAGCACCCCCGACAGGGCAACACATGGCTACACCTTC. This codes for CASTPDRATHGYTF. The chain combines TRBV9 with TRBJ1-2; 7 bases are a match to TRBD1. V shed 6 bases, J shed 6 bases, and the junction held 11 bases outside the gene matches. CDR1 is SGDLS and CDR2 is YYNGEE in the germline V gene. The length of the CDR3 is 14 residues.

In this sample, this clonotype turned up a few times. V is TRBV7-2 and J is TRBJ2-1; 14 positions agree with TRBD2. Germline V gene lookup returns CDR1 SGHTA and CDR2 FQGNSA. This CDR3 spans 18 amino acids. V was clipped by 4 bases and J by 7 bases; unmatched bases: 12. CDR3 sequence: CASSSAGTSGSKGNEQFF. In DNA, the CDR3 is TGTGCCAGCAGCTCGGCCGGGACTAGCGGGAGTAAGGGTAATGAGCAGTTCTTC.

The chain couples TRBV30 to TRBJ2-2, with TRBD2 identical over 10 bases. The germline CDR1 and CDR2 sequences are GTSNPN and SVGIG (reference sequence). The CDR3 has 14 residues. The J segment lost 10 bases and the V segment lost 4 bases, leaving 9 bases of the junction unmatched. CDR3 amino acids: CAWNLERGGAELFF. The CDR3 bases are TGTGCCTGGAACCTAGAGCGGGGGGGGGCGGAGCTGTTTTTT.

The chain employs TRBV9 and TRBJ2-2, with 9 bases aligning to TRBD2. Germline-derived CDR1 and CDR2 are SGDLS and YYNGEE. The CDR3 extends over 15 amino acids. V lost 7 bases and J lost 6; bases outside the gene matches: 10. Here the CDR3 reads CASGSSGGFPGELFF. The CDR3 region has the DNA TGTGCCAGCGGGAGTAGCGGGGGATTCCCCGGGGAGCTGTTTTTT.

This clonotype was recorded a few times. This chain uses TRBV5-1 with TRBJ1-3, with 9 bases aligning to TRBD1. The germline V gene encodes CDR1 SGHRS and CDR2 YFSETQ. There are 16 residues in the CDR3. V lost 5 bases to trimming and J lost 0 bases; unmatched junction nucleotides: 6. The CDR3: CASRSGTGSSGNTIYF. For the CDR3, the DNA is TGCGCCAGCAGATCCGGGACAGGGTCCTCTGGAAACACCATATATTTT.

Ten or more counts support this clonotype. The V call is TRBV6-2 or TRBV6-3, the J call TRBJ2-3; 7 bases fit TRBD2. The CDR3 runs 15 residues. Looked up from germline, CDR1 is MNHEY and CDR2 is SVGEGT. Trimming took 1 base from V and 4 from J; bases not matched to a gene: 5. The CDR3 sequence: CASSYFGRAADTQYF. The CDR3 region has the DNA TGTGCCAGCAGTTACTTTGGGAGGGCCGCAGATACGCAGTATTTT.

The table lists this clonotype with many counts. The chain links TRBV28 to TRBJ2-1; D remains unclear. In germline, CDR1 is MDHEN, CDR2 SYDVKM. Between the trimmed V and J ends, which lost 3 bases and 10 bases, there was a span of 13 bases. The CDR3 length is 13 residues. The CDR3 DNA reads as TGTGCCAGCAGTTTTACCCTATCATTGGAGCAGTTCTTC. Translated, it gives CASSFTLSLEQFF.

This clonotype has a count of ten or more. The V and J genes are TRBV11-2 and TRBJ2-1; 9 bases match TRBD2. The CDR3 runs to 16 residues. Germline V CDR1 and CDR2: SGHAT, FQNNGV. V dropped 5 bases and J dropped 6; count of bases not matched to a gene: 11. The CDR3 region has the DNA TGTGCCAGCAGCCCTTTGATCGGGACTAGCCGCAATGAGCAGTTCTTC. Its translation is CASSPLIGTSRNEQFF.

This clonotype has at least ten counts. The chain is built from TRBV9 and TRBJ2-3; no clear D gene. CDR3 size: 15 residues. Trimming removed 0 bases at V and 0 bases at J, with 8 bases between. Germline V lookup: CDR1 SGDLS, CDR2 YYNGEE. CDR3 nucleotide sequence: TGTGCCAGCAGCGTAGCAGGAGATAGCACAGATACGCAGTATTTT. It codes for CASSVAGDSTDTQYF.

This clonotype was recorded at least ten times. The V and J genes are TRBV12-3 or TRBV12-4 and TRBJ2-1; 12 bases are a match to TRBD2. V dropped 5 bases and J dropped 6; count of bases not matched to a gene: 11. This CDR3 has 17 amino acids. CDR3 DNA: TGTGCCAGCAGTGAGTCCCTAACTAGCGGGAGGATCAATGAGCAGTTCTTC. Translated, it gives CASSESLTSGRINEQFF.

In this sample, this clonotype turned up a few times. This rearrangement joins TRBV6-1 to TRBJ2-1, with 7 nucleotides matching TRBD2. Germline CDR1 reads MNHNS; CDR2 reads SASEGT. With V trimmed by 7 bases and J by 0 bases, 6 bases remained unmatched. The CDR3 sequence is 15 residues long. CDR3 nucleotide sequence: TGTGCCAGCACCGCCGGGACTACCTCCTACAATGAGCAGTTCTTC. It yields the protein CASTAGTTSYNEQFF.

The sample holds many counts of this clonotype. The chain couples TRBV18 to TRBJ2-1; tentative D call: TRBD2 (5 bases). The V gene lost 1 base and the J gene lost 0 bases, with 7 bases spanning the gap. Germline-derived CDR1 and CDR2 are KGHSH and LQKENI. The CDR3 totals 15 residues. The CDR3 loop is CASSPLGVSYNEQFF. The CDR3 DNA reads TGTGCCAGCTCACCACTCGGGGTCTCCTACAATGAGCAGTTCTTC.

The sample holds a few counts of this clonotype. The chain uses TRBV5-1 and TRBJ2-3; D gene uncertain. Germline CDR1 and CDR2: SGHRS and YFSETQ. V was cut by 2 bases and J by 5 bases, with 6 bases left in between. The CDR3 is 12 residues long. The CDR3 reads CASSFDQDTQYF. The DNA for the CDR3 is TGCGCCAGCAGCTTCGACCAAGATACGCAGTATTTT.

This clonotype was seen ten or more times. CDR3 residues: CASSLGGKTQYF. In DNA, the CDR3 is TGTGCCAGCAGCTTAGGGGGAAAGACCCAGTACTTC. V and J are TRBV7-2 and TRBJ2-5; no definite D call. The CDR3 has 12 amino acids. The germline gives CDR1 SGHTA, CDR2 FQGNSA. V lost 1 base to trimming and J lost 6 bases, with 6 bases between them.

The CDR3, as DNA: TGTGCCAGCAGGACCACTAGTCCGGCCTCCGAGCAGTACTTC. This encodes CASRTTSPASEQYF. The chain is built from TRBV6-1 and TRBJ2-7, with a weak D call TRBD2 (5 bases). V was trimmed by 6 bases and J by 6 bases, leaving 18 bases between them. Germline V gene data show CDR1 as MNHNS and CDR2 as SASEGT. The CDR3 loop spans 14 amino acids.

The rearrangement uses TRBV25-1 and TRBJ2-3; D is perhaps TRBD2 (6 bases). V gave up 8 bases and J gave up 6 bases, with 18 bases separating them. In germline, CDR1 is MGHDK, CDR2 SYGVNS. This CDR3 has 14 amino acids. In nucleotides, the CDR3 is TGTGCCAGCGGCAGGGACTTCTCCACTGATACGCAGTATTTT. It specifies CASGRDFSTDTQYF.

This clonotype was picked up a small number of times. The chain uses TRBV6-1 and TRBJ1-2, with TRBD1 identical over 10 bases. The CDR3 is 16 residues long. J lost 8 bases, V lost 3 bases, and 12 bases had no gene match. The germline V gene encodes CDR1 MNHNS and CDR2 SASEGT. CDR3 region: CASSEAAGQGTKGYTF. CDR3 nucleotide sequence: TGTGCCAGCAGTGAGGCTGCGGGACAGGGGACGAAGGGCTACACCTTC.

The V and J genes are TRBV10-1 and TRBJ1-3; D perhaps matches TRBD1 (5 bases). This CDR3 is built from 14 residues. The germline gives CDR1 WNHNN, CDR2 SYGVQD (reference sequence). With 6 bases removed from V and 2 bases from J, the gap between germline ends came to 11 bases. DNA of the CDR3: TGCGCCAGCAGCGACGGGGGACCTGGAAACACCATATATTTT. This gives the protein CASSDGGPGNTIYF.